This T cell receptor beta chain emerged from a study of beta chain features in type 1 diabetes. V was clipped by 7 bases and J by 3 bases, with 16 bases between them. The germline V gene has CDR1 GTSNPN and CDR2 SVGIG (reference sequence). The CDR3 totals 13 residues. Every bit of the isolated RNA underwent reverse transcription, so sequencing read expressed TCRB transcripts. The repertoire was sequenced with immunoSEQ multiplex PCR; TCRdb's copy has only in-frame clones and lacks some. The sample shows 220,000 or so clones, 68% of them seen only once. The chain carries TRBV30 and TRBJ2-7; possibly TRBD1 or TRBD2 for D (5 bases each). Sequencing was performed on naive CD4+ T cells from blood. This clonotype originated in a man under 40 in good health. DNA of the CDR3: TGTGCCTTGGCGGTCTGGGGGTTCTACGAGCAGTACTTC. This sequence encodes CALAVWGFYEQYF.